This T cell receptor (beta chain) was profiled in a study of shared clonotypes between healthy human individuals. Profiled with immunoSEQ multiplex PCR; TCRdb holds only in-frame clones, not every one. Of approximately 1,000,000 clones detected, roughly 77% appear once; the ten largest clones hold 0.89%. CD45RA-negative memory and CD45RA+ naive subsets were split from the CD4+ cells. The material sequenced was memory CD4+ T cells from PBMCs. Subset specified: CD45RA-negative fraction. The TCR sequence derives from a man aged 18 to 30 in good health. Some clones in this sample may be carry-over from other donors' samples.

CDR3 DNA sequence: TGTGCCAGCAGTCCCCCCCCCAGGGGGCCTCGGGAGACCCAGTACTTC. Translated: CASSPPPRGPRETQYF. The chain has TRBV7-9 and TRBJ2-5, with 8 bases matching TRBD1. V was pared by 6 bases and J by 5 bases, with 14 bases of the junction left unmatched. This CDR3 comprises 16 residues. Germline CDR1 is SEHNR and CDR2 is FQNEAQ (reference sequence).